This entry lists 10 T cell receptor beta chains sequenced from one sample in a study of shared clonotypes between healthy human individuals. TCRdb's copy holds only in-frame clones and misses some; the assay was immunoSEQ multiplex PCR. The sample carries 2 million to 2.5 million clones, approximately 95% recorded once. Sequenced input: naive CD4+ T cells sorted from blood. Documented subset: CD45RA+ positively selected. Source of these receptors: a man aged 18 to 29 in good health.

The V gene is TRBV9, the J gene TRBJ2-3; 7 bases map to TRBD2. The CDR3 covers 14 residues. V lost 3 bases and J lost 2; bases outside the gene matches: 3. From germline, CDR1 is SGDLS and CDR2 YYNGEE. The DNA of the CDR3 is TGTGCCAGCAGCGGAGCGGGACTCACAGATACGCAGTATTTT. Translated: CASSGAGLTDTQYF.

The chain couples TRBV27 to TRBJ2-1, with D perhaps matching TRBD2 (5 bases). From germline, CDR1 is MNHEY and CDR2 SMNVEV (reference sequence). Trimming removed 3 bases at V and 8 bases at J, with 14 bases between. The CDR3 loop spans 14 amino acids. The CDR3 DNA is TGTGCCAGCAGTTTTAGCGTACTCGGTGATGAGCAGTTCTTC. Protein product: CASSFSVLGDEQFF.

This chain joins TRBV2 and TRBJ2-3; D ambiguous. Trimming removed 11 bases at V and 3 bases at J, with 21 bases between. Germline V gene data show CDR1 as SNHLY and CDR2 as FYNNEI. This CDR3 has 15 residues. The CDR3 nucleotides read TGTGCCGGCAAGGGTTTCGGTCTTAGGACAGATACGCAGTATTTT. Translated, it gives CAGKGFGLRTDTQYF.

This chain uses TRBV10-1 with TRBJ2-6, with 7 positions matching TRBD1. Losses at the gene ends were 0 bases for V and 4 bases for J; bases not matched to a gene: 6. This CDR3 spans 17 amino acids. In germline, CDR1 is WNHNN, CDR2 SYGVQD (reference sequence). Written as DNA, the CDR3 is TGCGCCAGCAGTGAGTCCAAGACAGGGTCCGGGGCCAACGTCCTGACTTTC. This codes for CASSESKTGSGANVLTF.

The chain has TRBV5-1 and TRBJ1-1; D perhaps matches TRBD1 (6 bases). Looked up from germline, CDR1 is SGHRS and CDR2 is YFSETQ. V gave up 2 bases and J gave up 2 bases, with 13 bases separating them. This CDR3 contains 15 residues. Here the CDR3 DNA reads TGCGCCAGCAGCTTTTCGGGGGACACCAACACTGAAGCTTTCTTT. Amino acid sequence: CASSFSGDTNTEAFF.

The CDR3 protein is CASSTGYNEQFF. The CDR3 DNA follows: TGTGCCAGCAGTACAGGTTACAATGAGCAGTTCTTC. The chain joins TRBV2 to TRBJ2-1, with D tentatively TRBD1 (5 bases). The CDR3 runs 12 residues. Germline values: CDR1 SNHLY, CDR2 FYNNEI. Trimming left V 5 bases short and J 4 bases short, with 6 bases between. Filled out from reference TRBV2 and TRBJ2-1, the complete variable domain reads EPEVTQTPSHQVTQMGQEVILRCVPISNHLYFYWYRQILGQKVEFLVSFYNNEISEKSEIFDDQFSVERPDGSNFTLKIRSTKLEDSAMYFCASSTGYNEQFFGPGTRLTVL.

The chain has TRBV4-3 and TRBJ2-4, with 9 nucleotides matching TRBD1. Germline CDR1 is LGHNA and CDR2 is YSLEER. The junction had 9 bases not matched to a gene; V was cut back by 3 bases and J by 0 bases. The CDR3 totals 18 residues. DNA of the CDR3: TGCGCCAGCAGCCAGGGACAGGGTTCGGTCTTAGCCAAAAACATTCAGTACTTC. It codes for CASSQGQGSVLAKNIQYF.

The CDR3 here is CASSTLPAGAYEQYF. Here the CDR3 DNA reads TGTGCCAGTAGTACCCTCCCGGCAGGGGCCTACGAGCAGTACTTC. The genes are TRBV19 and TRBJ2-7, with D tentatively TRBD1 (6 bases). Trimming shortened V by 4 bases and J by 2 bases, and 15 bases separated the two germline ends. The germline gives CDR1 LNHDA, CDR2 SQIVND (reference sequence). The CDR3 consists of 15 residues.

With respect to this clone: In the same sample, other DNA sequences code for this CDR3. The rearrangement joins TRBV7-9 to TRBJ2-1; TRBD2 agrees at 7 bases. CDR3 length: 13 residues. J gave up 7 bases and V 0 bases, and 0 bases lay outside the gene matches. Germline assignment: CDR1 SEHNR and CDR2 FQNEAQ (reference sequence). The CDR3 DNA sequence: TGTGCCAGCAGCTTAGCCGGGGGGAATGAGCAGTTCTTC. It yields the protein CASSLAGGNEQFF.

The chain links TRBV6-4 to TRBJ2-3, with 8 nucleotides matching TRBD2. The trim removed 2 bases at V and 5 bases at J, leaving 6 bases unmatched. Germline CDR1 reads MRHNA; CDR2 reads SNTAGT. The CDR3 has 15 residues. CDR3 protein: CASSDIGGAVDTQYF. The CDR3 DNA follows: TGTGCCAGCAGTGACATCGGGGGGGCAGTAGATACGCAGTATTTT.